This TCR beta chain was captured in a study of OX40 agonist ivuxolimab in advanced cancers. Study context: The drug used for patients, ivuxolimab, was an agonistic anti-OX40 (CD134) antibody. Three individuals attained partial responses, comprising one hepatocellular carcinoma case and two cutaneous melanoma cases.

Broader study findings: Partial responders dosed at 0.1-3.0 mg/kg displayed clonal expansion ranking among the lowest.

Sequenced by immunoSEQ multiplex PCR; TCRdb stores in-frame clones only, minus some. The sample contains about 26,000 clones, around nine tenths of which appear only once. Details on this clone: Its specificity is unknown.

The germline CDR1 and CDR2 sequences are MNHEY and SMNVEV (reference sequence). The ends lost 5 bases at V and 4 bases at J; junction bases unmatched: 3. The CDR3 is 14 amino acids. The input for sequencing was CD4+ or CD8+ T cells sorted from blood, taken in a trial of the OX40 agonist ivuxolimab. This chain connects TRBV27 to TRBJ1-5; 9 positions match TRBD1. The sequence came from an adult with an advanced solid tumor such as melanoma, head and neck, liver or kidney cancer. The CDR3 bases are TGTGCCAGCAGTCACGGGACAGGGAATCAGCCCCAGCATTTT. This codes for CASSHGTGNQPQHF.